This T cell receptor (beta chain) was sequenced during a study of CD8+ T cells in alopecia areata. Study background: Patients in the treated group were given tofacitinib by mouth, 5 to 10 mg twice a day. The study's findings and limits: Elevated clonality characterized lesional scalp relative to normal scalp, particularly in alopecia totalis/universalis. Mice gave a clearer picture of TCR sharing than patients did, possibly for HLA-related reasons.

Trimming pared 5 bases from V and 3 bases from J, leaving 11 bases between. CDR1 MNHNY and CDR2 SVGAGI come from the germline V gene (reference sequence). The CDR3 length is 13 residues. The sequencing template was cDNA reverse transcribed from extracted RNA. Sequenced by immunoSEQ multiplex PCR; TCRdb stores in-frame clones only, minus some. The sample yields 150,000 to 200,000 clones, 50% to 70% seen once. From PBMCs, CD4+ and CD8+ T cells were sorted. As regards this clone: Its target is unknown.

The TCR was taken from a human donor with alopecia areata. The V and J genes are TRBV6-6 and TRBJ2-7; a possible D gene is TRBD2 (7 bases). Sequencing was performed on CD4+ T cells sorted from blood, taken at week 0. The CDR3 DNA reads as TGTGCCAGCAGTCCGGGGGGCCGCTACGAGCAGTACTTC. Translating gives CASSPGGRYEQYF.